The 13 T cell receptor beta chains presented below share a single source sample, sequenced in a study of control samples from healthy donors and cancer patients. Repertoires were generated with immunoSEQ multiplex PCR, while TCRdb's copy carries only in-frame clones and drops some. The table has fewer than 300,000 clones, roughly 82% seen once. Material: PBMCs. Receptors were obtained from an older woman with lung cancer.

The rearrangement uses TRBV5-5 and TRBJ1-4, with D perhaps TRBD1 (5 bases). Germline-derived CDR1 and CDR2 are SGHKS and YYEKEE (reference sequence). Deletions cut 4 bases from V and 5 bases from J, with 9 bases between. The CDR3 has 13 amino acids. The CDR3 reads CASSRRGNEKLFF. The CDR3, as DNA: TGTGCCAGCAGCCGGCGGGGGAATGAAAAACTGTTTTTT.

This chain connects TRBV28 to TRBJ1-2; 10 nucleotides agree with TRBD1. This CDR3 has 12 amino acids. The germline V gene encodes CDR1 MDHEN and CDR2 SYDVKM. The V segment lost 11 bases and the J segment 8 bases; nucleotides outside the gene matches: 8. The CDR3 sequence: CAGGTGVDGYTF. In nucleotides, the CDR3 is TGTGCCGGCGGGACAGGGGTTGACGGCTACACCTTC.

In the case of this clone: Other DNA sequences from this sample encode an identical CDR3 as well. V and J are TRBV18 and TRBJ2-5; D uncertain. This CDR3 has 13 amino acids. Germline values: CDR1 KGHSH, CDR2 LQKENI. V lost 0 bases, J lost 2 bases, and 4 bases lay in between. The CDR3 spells CASSPPSQETQYF. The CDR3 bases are TGTGCCAGCTCACCACCATCGCAAGAGACCCAGTACTTC.

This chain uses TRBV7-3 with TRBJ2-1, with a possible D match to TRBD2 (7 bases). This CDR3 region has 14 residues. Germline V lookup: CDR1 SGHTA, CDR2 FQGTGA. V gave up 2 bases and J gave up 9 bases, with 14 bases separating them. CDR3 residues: CASSLGGGAPEQFF. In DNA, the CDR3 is TGTGCCAGCAGCTTAGGAGGGGGGGCCCCTGAGCAGTTCTTC.

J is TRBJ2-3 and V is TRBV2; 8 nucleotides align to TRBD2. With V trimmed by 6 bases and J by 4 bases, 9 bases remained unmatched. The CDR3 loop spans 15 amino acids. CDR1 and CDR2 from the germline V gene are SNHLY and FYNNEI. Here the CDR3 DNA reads TGTGCCAGCAGGCAACTAGCGGACCGCGCAGATACGCAGTATTTT. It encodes CASRQLADRADTQYF.

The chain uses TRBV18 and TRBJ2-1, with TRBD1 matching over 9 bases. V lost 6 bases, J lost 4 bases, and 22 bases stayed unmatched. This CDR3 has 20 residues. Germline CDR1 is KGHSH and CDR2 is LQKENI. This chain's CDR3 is CASSLPGQGSSPGLYNEQFF. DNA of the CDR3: TGTGCCAGCTCCCTCCCGGGACAGGGCTCCTCACCGGGTCTTTACAATGAGCAGTTCTTC.

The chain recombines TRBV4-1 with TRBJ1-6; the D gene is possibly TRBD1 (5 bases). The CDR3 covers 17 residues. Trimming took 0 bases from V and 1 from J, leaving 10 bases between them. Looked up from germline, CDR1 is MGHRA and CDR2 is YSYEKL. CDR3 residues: CASSQEGTGSYNSPLHF. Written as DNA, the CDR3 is TGCGCCAGCAGCCAAGAGGGTACAGGTTCCTATAATTCACCCCTCCACTTT.

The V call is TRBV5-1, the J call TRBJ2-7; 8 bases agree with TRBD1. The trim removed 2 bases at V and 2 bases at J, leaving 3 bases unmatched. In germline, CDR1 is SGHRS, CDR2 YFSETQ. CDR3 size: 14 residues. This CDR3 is CASSLQGDAYEQYF. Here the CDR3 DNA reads TGCGCCAGCAGCTTACAGGGGGACGCCTACGAGCAGTACTTC.

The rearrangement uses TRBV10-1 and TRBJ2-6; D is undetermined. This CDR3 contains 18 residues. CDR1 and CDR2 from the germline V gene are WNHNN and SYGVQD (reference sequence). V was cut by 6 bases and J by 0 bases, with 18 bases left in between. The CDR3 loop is CASRANRPVSSGANVLTF. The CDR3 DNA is TGCGCCAGCAGGGCAAACAGACCTGTCAGCTCTGGGGCCAACGTCCTGACTTTC.

The DNA of the CDR3 is TGCGCCAGCAGCCAAGACGCCACACTTCGGCGGGGATCCTACGAGCAGTACTTC. This sequence encodes CASSQDATLRRGSYEQYF. The rearrangement links TRBV4-1 to TRBJ2-7; perhaps TRBD2 as D (6 bases). The CDR3 is made up of 18 amino acids. Trimming shortened V by 0 bases and J by 1 base, and 19 bases separated the two germline ends. Germline CDR1 is MGHRA and CDR2 is YSYEKL.

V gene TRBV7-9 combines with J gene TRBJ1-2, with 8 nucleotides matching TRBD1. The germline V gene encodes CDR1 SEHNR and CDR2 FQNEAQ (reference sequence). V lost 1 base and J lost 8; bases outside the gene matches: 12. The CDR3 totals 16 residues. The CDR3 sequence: CASSLVSGQAAWGYTF. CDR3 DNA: TGTGCCAGCAGCTTAGTATCGGGACAGGCGGCTTGGGGCTACACCTTC. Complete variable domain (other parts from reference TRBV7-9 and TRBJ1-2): DTGVSQNPRHKITKRGQNVTFRCDPISEHNRLYWYRQTLGQGPEFLTYFQNEAQLEKSRLLSDRFSAERPKGSFSTLEIQRTEQGDSAMYLCASSLVSGQAAWGYTFGSGTRLTVV.

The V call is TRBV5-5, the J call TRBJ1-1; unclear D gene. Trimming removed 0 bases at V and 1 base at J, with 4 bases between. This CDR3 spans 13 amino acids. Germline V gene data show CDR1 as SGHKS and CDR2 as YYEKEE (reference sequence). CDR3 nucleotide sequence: TGTGCCAGCAGCTTGGGGGGGAACACTGAAGCTTTCTTT. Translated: CASSLGGNTEAFF. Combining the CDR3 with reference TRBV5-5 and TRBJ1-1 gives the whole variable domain DAGVTQSPTHLIKTRGQQVTLRCSPISGHKSVSWYQQVLGQGPQFIFQYYEKEERGRGNFPDRFSARQFPNYSSELNVNALLLGDSALYLCASSLGGNTEAFFGQGTRLTVV.

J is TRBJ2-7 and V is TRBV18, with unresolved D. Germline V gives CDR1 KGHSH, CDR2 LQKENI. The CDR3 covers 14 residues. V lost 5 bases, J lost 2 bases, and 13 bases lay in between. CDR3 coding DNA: TGTGCCAGCTCATCTAAGGAGTTGACCTACGAGCAGTACTTC. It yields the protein CASSSKELTYEQYF.